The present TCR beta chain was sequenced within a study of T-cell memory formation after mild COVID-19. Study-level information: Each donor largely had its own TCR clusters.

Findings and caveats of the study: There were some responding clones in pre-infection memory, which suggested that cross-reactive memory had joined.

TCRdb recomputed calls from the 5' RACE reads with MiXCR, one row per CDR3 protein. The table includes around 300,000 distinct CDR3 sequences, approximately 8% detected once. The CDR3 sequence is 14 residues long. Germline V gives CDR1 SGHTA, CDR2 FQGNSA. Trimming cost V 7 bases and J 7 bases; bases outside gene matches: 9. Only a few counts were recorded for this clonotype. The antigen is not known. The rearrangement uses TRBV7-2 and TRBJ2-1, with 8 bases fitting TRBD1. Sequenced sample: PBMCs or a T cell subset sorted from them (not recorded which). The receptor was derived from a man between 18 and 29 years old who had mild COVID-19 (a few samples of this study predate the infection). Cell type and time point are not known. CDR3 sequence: CASTFGQGWNEQFF. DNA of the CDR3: TGTGCCAGCACCTTTGGACAGGGTTGGAATGAGCAGTTCTTC. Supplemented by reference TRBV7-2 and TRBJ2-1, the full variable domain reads GAGVSQSPSNKVTEKGKDVELRCDPISGHTALYWYRQSLGQGLEFLIYFQGNSAPDKSGLPSDRFSAERTGGSVSTLTIQRTQQEDSAVYLCASTFGQGWNEQFFGPGTRLTVL.